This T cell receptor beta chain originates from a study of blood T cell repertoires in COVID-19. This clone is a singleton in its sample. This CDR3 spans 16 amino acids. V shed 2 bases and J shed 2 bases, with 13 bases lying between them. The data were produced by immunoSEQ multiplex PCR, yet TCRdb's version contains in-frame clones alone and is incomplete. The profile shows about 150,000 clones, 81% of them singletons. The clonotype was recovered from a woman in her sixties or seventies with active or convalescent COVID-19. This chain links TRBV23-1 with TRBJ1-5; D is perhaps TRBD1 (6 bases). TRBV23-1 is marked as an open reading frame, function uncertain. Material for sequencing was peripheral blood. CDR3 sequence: CASSQGPRGGNQPQHF. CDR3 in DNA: TGCGCCAGCAGTCAAGGGCCCAGGGGAGGCAATCAGCCCCAGCATTTT.